The 28 T cell receptor beta chains reported below all come from one sample, sequenced in a study of cytomegalovirus exposure and HLA in healthy donors. The PCR made use of 60 Vbeta and 13 Jbeta primers. This table comes from immunoSEQ multiplex PCR, and its TCRdb copy is limited to in-frame clones, with some not included. In the table there are more than 95,000 clones, approximately 66% of which are singletons. Sequencing was done on a sample of PBMCs. The receptors shown here come from a woman in her forties or fifties in good health and CMV-seronegative.

The V call is TRBV7-9, the J call TRBJ2-3; possibly TRBD2 for D (5 bases). The germline CDR1 and CDR2 sequences are SEHNR and FQNEAQ (reference sequence). The V gene lost 1 base and the J gene lost 4 bases, with 12 bases spanning the gap. The CDR3 runs to 15 residues. Here the CDR3 reads CASSLDTAGPDTQYF. DNA of the CDR3: TGTGCCAGCAGCTTAGACACCGCGGGTCCAGATACGCAGTATTTT. The full variable domain, in which reference TRBV7-9 and TRBJ2-3 provide the parts outside the CDR3, is DTGVSQNPRHKITKRGQNVTFRCDPISEHNRLYWYRQTLGQGPEFLTYFQNEAQLEKSRLLSDRFSAERPKGSFSTLEIQRTEQGDSAMYLCASSLDTAGPDTQYFGPGTRLTVL.

The chain carries TRBV19 and TRBJ2-5; 9 bases line up with TRBD2. There are 15 residues in the CDR3. The junction had 10 bases not matched to a gene; V was cut back by 7 bases and J by 4 bases. Germline lookup yields CDR1 LNHDA and CDR2 SQIVND (reference sequence). The CDR3 region has the DNA TGTGCCAGTAATCGCGGGAGGGCTAGCGGAGAGACCCAGTACTTC. This gives the protein CASNRGRASGETQYF. The full variable domain, in which reference TRBV19 and TRBJ2-5 provide the parts outside the CDR3, is DGGITQSPKYLFRKEGQNVTLSCEQNLNHDAMYWYRQDPGQGLRLIYYSQIVNDFQKGDIAEGYSVSREKKESFPLTVTSAQKNPTAFYLCASNRGRASGETQYFGPGTRLLVL.

The chain has TRBV7-3 and TRBJ2-5; maybe TRBD2 (5 bases). The CDR3 extends over 13 amino acids. V gave up 0 bases and J gave up 3 bases, with 5 bases separating them. Germline CDR1 is SGHTA and CDR2 is FQGTGA. This CDR3 is CASSLTSEETQYF. The CDR3 coding sequence is TGTGCCAGCAGCTTAACTAGCGAAGAGACCCAGTACTTC.

The rearrangement uses TRBV11-3 and TRBJ2-5; D unresolved. This CDR3 contains 15 residues. Germline loops: CDR1 SGHNT, CDR2 YENEEA. Trimming removed 1 base at V and 1 base at J, with 10 bases between. DNA for the CDR3: TGTGCCAGCAGCTTAGCTTCTGGCCTCCAAGAGACCCAGTACTTC. It specifies CASSLASGLQETQYF.

This chain joins TRBV5-1 and TRBJ1-4; 8 bases map to TRBD1. The CDR3 totals 15 residues. The V segment lost 4 bases and the J segment 5 bases; nucleotides outside the gene matches: 7. Germline V CDR1 and CDR2: SGHRS, YFSETQ. CDR3 DNA: TGCGCCAGCAGCGCGGTTGGACAGGGCAATGAAAAACTGTTTTTT. Protein: CASSAVGQGNEKLFF.

The chain carries TRBV6-5 and TRBJ1-1; TRBD1 matches 7 bases. CDR1 and CDR2 (germline): MNHEY, SVGAGI. The CDR3 is 15 amino acids. V trimming: 0 bases; J trimming: 2 bases; junction bases outside the gene matches: 3. The CDR3 bases are TGTGCCAGCAGTTACTCGTGGGACAGCAACACTGAAGCTTTCTTT. Amino acid sequence: CASSYSWDSNTEAFF.

This rearrangement joins TRBV6-6 to TRBJ2-7, with D uncertain. Deletions cut 0 bases from V and 4 bases from J, with 10 bases between. Germline V gene lookup returns CDR1 MNHNY and CDR2 SVGAGI (reference sequence). The length of the CDR3 is 14 residues. Written as DNA, the CDR3 is TGTGCCAGCAGTTACTCGACGGCGGCTTACGAGCAGTACTTC. This encodes CASSYSTAAYEQYF.

This chain joins TRBV5-1 and TRBJ2-5; 12 bases line up with TRBD2. The CDR3 totals 14 residues. Germline lookup yields CDR1 SGHRS and CDR2 YFSETQ. V was pared by 7 bases and J by 0 bases, with 1 base of the junction left unmatched. The CDR3 loop is CASGTSGYQETQYF. For the CDR3, the DNA is TGCGCCAGCGGGACTAGCGGGTACCAAGAGACCCAGTACTTC.

The chain couples TRBV5-6 to TRBJ2-3, with TRBD2 matching over 8 bases. Trimming cost V 4 bases and J 4 bases; bases outside gene matches: 2. Germline lookup yields CDR1 SGHDT and CDR2 YYEEEE. The CDR3 is made up of 13 amino acids. DNA for the CDR3: TGTGCCAGCAGCCCGACTAGCGCAGATACGCAGTATTTT. Translation: CASSPTSADTQYF.

The chain uses TRBV5-6 and TRBJ1-1; no firm D call. The CDR3 is made up of 15 amino acids. CDR1 is SGHDT and CDR2 is YYEEEE in the germline V gene. Trimming cost V 4 bases and J 4 bases, with 17 bases left between them. CDR3 sequence: CASSLRGLERTEAFF. The CDR3 nucleotides read TGTGCCAGCAGCCTCCGCGGATTGGAGCGCACTGAAGCTTTCTTT.

The chain employs TRBV30 and TRBJ2-1; D might be TRBD2 (5 bases). With 5 bases removed from V and 2 bases from J, the gap between germline ends came to 16 bases. This CDR3 region has 15 residues. From germline, CDR1 is GTSNPN and CDR2 SVGIG (reference sequence). Written as DNA, the CDR3 is TGTGCCTGGGGCTTTGAACTAGGGACCTACAATGAGCAGTTCTTC. Protein sequence: CAWGFELGTYNEQFF.

The V gene is TRBV10-2, the J gene TRBJ2-7; 8 bases match TRBD1. V trimming: 4 bases; J trimming: 2 bases; junction bases outside the gene matches: 4. Per germline, CDR1 WSHSY and CDR2 SAAADI. CDR3 size: 14 residues. The CDR3 protein is CASSARQGTYEQYF. CDR3 nucleotides: TGCGCCAGCAGTGCTCGACAGGGGACCTACGAGCAGTACTTC.

This clone was detected a few times. The rearrangement links TRBV19 to TRBJ2-3; TRBD1 matches at 7 bases. Unmatched junction bases numbered 6, after V lost 4 bases and J lost 2 bases. Germline V lookup: CDR1 LNHDA, CDR2 SQIVND (reference sequence). The length of the CDR3 is 15 residues. In nucleotides, the CDR3 is TGTGCCAGTAGTAAACAGGGGTACACCACAGATACGCAGTATTTT. It is translated as CASSKQGYTTDTQYF.

In the case of this clone: The germline gene is not matched at one end of the junction; a read error may be the cause. The rearrangement links TRBV18 to TRBJ2-7, with D possibly TRBD1 on 6 matching bases. The CDR3 consists of 14 residues. Germline V gene lookup returns CDR1 KGHSH and CDR2 LQKENI. Written as DNA, the CDR3 is TGTGCCAGCTCAACACCACAGGGTTGGTACGAGCAGTACTTC. It encodes CASSTPQGWYEQYF. Together with reference TRBV18 and TRBJ2-7, the CDR3 gives the full variable domain: NAGVMQNPRHLVRRRGQEARLRCSPMKGHSHVYWYRQLPEEGLKFMVYLQKENIIDESGMPKERFSAEFPKEGPSILRIQQVVRGDSAAYFCASSTPQGWYEQYFGPGTRLTVT.

V usage is TRBV28 and J usage is TRBJ1-2; TRBD1 agrees at 7 bases. CDR3 length: 13 residues. Looked up from germline, CDR1 is MDHEN and CDR2 is SYDVKM. V lost 4 bases, J lost 8 bases, and 7 bases stayed unmatched. The CDR3 DNA is TGTGCCAGCAGTTACCAGACAGGGTCGGGCTACACCTTC. Protein product: CASSYQTGSGYTF.

This chain uses TRBV2 with TRBJ2-5; 8 nucleotides align to TRBD2. V was clipped by 6 bases and J by 2 bases; unmatched bases: 2. The CDR3 covers 13 residues. Germline V CDR1 and CDR2: SNHLY, FYNNEI. The CDR3 DNA reads TGTGCCAGCAGCCGGGGGGGTCAAGAGACCCAGTACTTC. Translation gives CASSRGGQETQYF.

The gene calls are TRBV11-3 and TRBJ2-3, with D possibly TRBD1 on 5 matching bases. Looked up from germline, CDR1 is SGHNT and CDR2 is YENEEA. V dropped 2 bases and J dropped 4 bases, with 16 bases sitting between them. The CDR3 consists of 16 residues. The CDR3 protein is CASSLILGRRADTQYF. The CDR3 region has the DNA TGTGCCAGCAGCTTAATCCTTGGTCGCAGGGCAGATACGCAGTATTTT.

This chain uses TRBV19 with TRBJ2-2; D remains unclear. Trimming left V 6 bases short and J 1 base short, with 9 bases between. CDR1 LNHDA and CDR2 SQIVND come from the germline V gene (reference sequence). The CDR3 length is 14 residues. The CDR3 spells CASSGGLNTGELFF. CDR3 nucleotides: TGTGCCAGTAGCGGTGGTTTGAACACCGGGGAGCTGTTTTTT.

Remarks on this clone: Since the CDR3 does not end with the conserved phenylalanine or tryptophan, this likely comes from a read error. No DNA is shown, since the ends of the CDR3 on it are uncertain; the CDR3 is the one TCRdb lists. V usage is TRBV10-3 and J usage is TRBJ2-7; the table's D call of TRBD1 was not tested on the DNA. The CDR3 spans 12 amino acids, including both terminal residues. Germline loops: CDR1 ENHRY, CDR2 SYGVKD. CDR3 sequence: CAINGQGRELSL.

This chain joins TRBV28 and TRBJ2-1, with 7 bases fitting TRBD2. The CDR3 is made up of 13 amino acids. Germline lookup yields CDR1 MDHEN and CDR2 SYDVKM. Trimming removed 3 bases from V and 8 bases from J; junction bases left unmatched: 4. In nucleotides, the CDR3 is TGTGCCAGCAGTTTCGGGGGAGGGGATGAGCAGTTCTTC. Protein: CASSFGGGDEQFF.

This rearrangement joins TRBV7-2 to TRBJ2-2; TRBD2 is a possible D gene (5 bases). This CDR3 contains 15 residues. Trimming pared 7 bases from V and 5 bases from J, leaving 17 bases between. Looked up from germline, CDR1 is SGHTA and CDR2 is FQGNSA. The CDR3 coding sequence is TGTGCCAGCACCTTCGGGCTAGCCATGACCGGGGAGCTGTTTTTT. Its protein is CASTFGLAMTGELFF.

The chain joins TRBV6-1 to TRBJ2-5, with D unresolved. In germline, CDR1 is MNHNS, CDR2 SASEGT. This CDR3 has 11 amino acids. Trimming cost V 5 bases and J 4 bases, with 5 bases left between them. The CDR3 bases are TGTGCCAGCAGTCTAGGAGAGACCCAGTACTTC. This sequence encodes CASSLGETQYF.

This clone was found a few times. The genes are TRBV7-3 and TRBJ2-1; TRBD2 matches 7 bases. Germline assignment: CDR1 SGHTA and CDR2 FQGTGA. Unmatched junction bases numbered 9, after V lost 4 bases and J lost 15 bases. The CDR3 is made up of 12 amino acids. DNA for the CDR3: TGTGCCAGCAGCTCCTTCGGGGGGAGTGTGTTCTTC. It encodes CASSSFGGSVFF.

The gene calls are TRBV12-5 and TRBJ2-1, with 9 bases aligning to TRBD2. CDR1 is LGHNT and CDR2 is FRNRAP in the germline V gene. V lost 5 bases to trimming and J lost 7 bases; unmatched junction nucleotides: 9. CDR3 length: 15 amino acids. The CDR3: CASGLVAGEVNEQFF. DNA for the CDR3: TGTGCTAGTGGTCTCGTAGCGGGAGAGGTTAATGAGCAGTTCTTC.

The genes are TRBV2 and TRBJ1-6, with TRBD1 matching 7 bases. CDR1 is SNHLY, CDR2 FYNNEI, per germline. The CDR3 length is 15 residues. After removal of 4 bases from V and 5 bases from J, the junction contained 5 bases not matched to a gene. Here the CDR3 DNA reads TGTGCCAGCAGTGCACAGGGGAACGATAATTCACCCCTCCACTTT. Protein product: CASSAQGNDNSPLHF.

This clone was picked up a small number of times. The chain is built from TRBV18 and TRBJ2-1; TRBD1 matches 8 bases. The CDR3 has 15 residues. J was trimmed by 9 bases and V by 1 base; bases with no gene match: 8. Germline V gene lookup returns CDR1 KGHSH and CDR2 LQKENI. The CDR3 spells CASSPQGQGRSEQFF. CDR3 bases: TGTGCCAGCTCACCACAAGGACAGGGTAGGAGTGAGCAGTTCTTC.

To note about this clone: The junction and the germline gene differ at one end; a read error may be behind it. The V call is TRBV7-9, the J call TRBJ1-2, with a weak D call TRBD1 (6 bases). The CDR3 loop spans 13 amino acids. The V gene's germline CDR1 is SEHNR and CDR2 FQNEAQ (reference sequence). The CDR3 region is CSSSYRESGGYTF. The CDR3 region has the DNA TGTTCCAGCAGCTACAGGGAAAGTGGTGGCTACACCTTC.

This clone was recorded a few times. The rearrangement uses TRBV18 and TRBJ2-1; TRBD1 matches 8 bases. The CDR3 has 16 residues. Per the germline V gene, CDR1 is KGHSH and CDR2 is LQKENI. With 3 bases clipped from V and 5 bases from J, the junction kept 9 bases outside the gene matches. The DNA of the CDR3 is TGTGCCAGCTCACCTCTGACAGGGGCCGCCGACAATGAGCAGTTCTTC. Its translation: CASSPLTGAADNEQFF.